These 23 T cell receptor beta chains share one sample of origin, sequenced in a study of CD4+ T cells in melanoma. Only in-frame clones appear in the TCRdb table, and some are missing; sequencing was by immunoSEQ multiplex PCR. Altogether roughly 3,700 clones are present, roughly 73% being singletons, with the ten largest covering about 11%. Sequencing input: tumor tissue. All receptors come from a human donor with melanoma.

The V and J genes are TRBV5-1 and TRBJ2-5, with D uncertain. CDR3 length equals 14 residues. Germline V CDR1 and CDR2: SGHRS, YFSETQ. V was cut by 0 bases and J by 5 bases, with 11 bases left in between. CDR3 sequence reads: CASSLGAGWETQYF. In DNA, the CDR3 is TGCGCCAGCAGCTTGGGGGCCGGGTGGGAGACCCAGTACTTC. The whole variable domain, filled in from reference TRBV5-1 and TRBJ2-5, reads KAGVTQTPRYLIKTRGQQVTLSCSPISGHRSVSWYQQTPGQGLQFLFEYFSETQRNKGNFPGRFSGRQFSNSRSEMNVSTLELGDSALYLCASSLGAGWETQYFGPGTRLLVL.

V usage is TRBV6-1 and J usage is TRBJ1-2; 8 bases match TRBD1. Germline V lookup: CDR1 MNHNS, CDR2 SASEGT. The CDR3 consists of 13 residues. With 10 bases clipped from V and 9 bases from J, the junction kept 13 bases outside the gene matches. DNA of the CDR3: TGTGCCATAGAGACAGGGGAGGAAACGAGCTACACCTTC. Protein product: CAIETGEETSYTF.

This chain uses TRBV27 with TRBJ2-7; maybe TRBD1 (5 bases). The CDR3 totals 15 residues. Germline V gene data show CDR1 as MNHEY and CDR2 as SMNVEV (reference sequence). Trimming shortened V by 0 bases and J by 3 bases, and 12 bases separated the two germline ends. This chain's CDR3 is CASSLSSAGHYEQYF. In nucleotides, the CDR3 is TGTGCCAGCAGTTTATCGTCCGCAGGGCACTACGAGCAGTACTTC.

The CDR3 spells CASSLGLAGPEGGAKNIQYF. The CDR3 DNA is TGTGCCAGCAGCTTGGGACTAGCGGGTCCAGAGGGTGGGGCCAAAAACATTCAGTACTTC. J is TRBJ2-4 and V is TRBV5-4, with TRBD2 matching 10 bases. Germline V lookup: CDR1 SGHNT, CDR2 YYREEE (reference sequence). CDR3 size: 20 residues. V shed 0 bases and J 1 base; nucleotides not matched to a gene: 13.

The chain's CDR3 is CASSSSGASGQPQHF. The CDR3 coding sequence is TGTGCCAGCAGCTCCTCAGGGGCGAGCGGTCAGCCCCAGCATTTT. The chain joins TRBV5-5 to TRBJ1-5, with a tentative D call TRBD1 (6 bases). V lost 3 bases and J lost 6, with 16 bases in between. Germline CDR1 reads SGHKS; CDR2 reads YYEKEE (reference sequence). This CDR3 is 15 amino acids long.

This clone was observed a handful of times. V gene TRBV28 combines with J gene TRBJ2-6, with D tentatively TRBD1 or TRBD2 (5 bases each). V lost 7 bases to trimming and J lost 4 bases, with 20 bases between them. This CDR3 region has 17 residues. Germline V lookup: CDR1 MDHEN, CDR2 SYDVKM. CDR3 amino acids: CASMSPGGGTGANVLTF. In DNA form, the CDR3 reads TGTGCCAGCATGTCCCCTGGTGGGGGTACCGGGGCCAACGTCCTGACTTTC. Full variable domain (missing parts from reference TRBV28 and TRBJ2-6): DVKVTQSSRYLVKRTGEKVFLECVQDMDHENMFWYRQDPGLGLRLIYFSYDVKMKEKGDIPEGYSVSREKKERFSLILESASTNQTSMYLCASMSPGGGTGANVLTFGAGSRLTVL.

This chain connects TRBV6-4 to TRBJ2-5, with D unresolved. The DNA end favors TRBJ2-7, so the J call may be wrong. The CDR3 is 12 amino acids. Germline V gene lookup returns CDR1 MRHNA and CDR2 SNTAGT. The CDR3 reads CASKGRAYEQYF. The CDR3 DNA reads as TGTGCCAGCAAAGGCAGAGCCTACGAGCAGTACTTC.

V usage is TRBV7-2 and J usage is TRBJ1-6, with D possibly matching TRBD1 (5 bases). CDR1 SGHTA and CDR2 FQGNSA come from the germline V gene. Trimming took off 2 bases at V and 5 bases at J, with 10 bases between the two ends. CDR3 length: 15 residues. The CDR3 protein is CASSLPRRDNSPLHF. The CDR3 coding sequence is TGTGCCAGCAGCTTACCTCGCAGGGATAATTCACCCCTCCACTTT.

The rearrangement joins TRBV28 to TRBJ2-5; no firm D call. V was cut by 2 bases and J by 1 base, with 8 bases left in between. Germline V CDR1 and CDR2: MDHEN, SYDVKM. The CDR3 totals 14 residues. CDR3 sequence: CASSLAGVQETQYF. CDR3 DNA: TGTGCCAGCAGTTTAGCAGGAGTCCAAGAGACCCAGTACTTC.

The chain recombines TRBV7-9 with TRBJ2-5, with 8 bases fitting TRBD2. Near its end, the DNA agrees better with TRBJ2-7, so the J call may be wrong. The CDR3 consists of 14 residues. CDR1 SEHNR and CDR2 FQNEAQ come from the germline V gene (reference sequence). CDR3 sequence (DNA): TGTGCCAGCAGCTTAACGGGAGGGGGGTACGAGCAGTACTTC. This encodes CASSLTGGGYEQYF.

The chain is built from TRBV11-2 and TRBJ2-2; 8 bases are a match to TRBD2. V was pared by 1 base and J by 6 bases, with 10 bases of the junction left unmatched. CDR1 is SGHAT and CDR2 is FQNNGV in the germline V gene. CDR3 size: 17 residues. CDR3 sequence (DNA): TGTGCCAGCAGCTTAGTAGCGGGGCCAGTCCAGTCCGGGGAGCTGTTTTTT. Translating it yields CASSLVAGPVQSGELFF.

The rearrangement uses TRBV11-2 and TRBJ2-5; D uncertain. The better agreement between TRBJ2-7 and the DNA end casts doubt on the J call. CDR3 length: 12 residues. The germline CDR1 and CDR2 sequences are SGHAT and FQNNGV. DNA of the CDR3: TGTGCCAGCAGCTTAGTTCGGAGCGAGCAGTACTTC. Protein product: CASSLVRSEQYF.

This clone was seen only a few times. The J gene is TRBJ2-7, the V gene TRBV11-2; TRBD2 is a possible D gene (6 bases). V gave up 1 base and J gave up 3 bases, with 22 bases separating them. The CDR3 covers 18 residues. In germline, CDR1 is SGHAT, CDR2 FQNNGV. For the CDR3, the DNA is TGTGCCAGCAGCTTAGTAATAAGGGGACTCATTCTACACTACGAGCAGTACTTC. Protein: CASSLVIRGLILHYEQYF.

The chain links TRBV7-6 to TRBJ2-7, with a possible D match to TRBD1 (5 bases). V lost 4 bases and J lost 0, with 13 bases in between. Germline assignment: CDR1 SGHVS and CDR2 FNYEAQ. The CDR3 runs 15 residues. CDR3 sequence: CASSSRVRGSYEQYF. The CDR3 bases are TGTGCCAGCAGCTCCAGGGTAAGGGGCTCCTACGAGCAGTACTTC. Looking up the rest from reference TRBV7-6 and TRBJ2-7 gives the full variable domain: GAGVSQSPRYKVTKRGQDVALRCDPISGHVSLYWYRQALGQGPEFLTYFNYEAQQDKSGLPNDRFSAERPEGSISTLTIQRTEQRDSAMYRCASSSRVRGSYEQYFGPGTRLTVT.

With respect to this clone: At one of its ends the junction is not consistent with the germline gene, which may arise from a read error. The J gene is TRBJ2-2, the V gene TRBV5-8; TRBD1 matches 8 bases. The CDR3 spans 17 residues. Germline CDR1 SGHTS, CDR2 YDEGEE. The CDR3 DNA reads as TGCGCCAGCAGCCAAGATTATGACAGGGGAGGCGGGTGGGAGCTGTTTTTT. Translated, it gives CASSQDYDRGGGWELFF. The full variable domain, with the rest looked up from reference TRBV5-8 and TRBJ2-2, is EAGVTQSPTHLIKTRGQQATLRCSPISGHTSVYWYQQALGLGLQFLLWYDEGEERNRGNFPPRFSGRQFPNYSSELNVNALELEDSALYLCASSQDYDRGGGWELFFGEGSRLTVL.

The chain uses TRBV7-2 and TRBJ2-7, with D maybe TRBD2 (5 bases). CDR3 length: 15 amino acids. Germline V gives CDR1 SGHTA, CDR2 FQGNSA. Between the trimmed V and J ends, which lost 5 bases and 2 bases, there was a span of 16 bases. CDR3 region: CASSPSTGIAYEQYF. In DNA, the CDR3 is TGTGCCAGCAGCCCCTCGACGGGGATAGCCTACGAGCAGTACTTC.

This clone was counted a few times. Other DNA sequences within the sample encode an identical CDR3. The CDR3 spells CASSLGVAYEQYF. In DNA form, the CDR3 reads TGTGCCAGCAGTTTAGGGGTGGCCTACGAGCAGTACTTC. V and J are TRBV27 and TRBJ2-7; D not certain. The CDR3 extends over 13 amino acids. V was shortened by 2 bases and J by 2 bases, with 7 bases between the two germline ends. The V gene's germline CDR1 is MNHEY and CDR2 SMNVEV (reference sequence).

CDR3 sequence: CASSQDHRGSYEQYF. Here the CDR3 DNA reads TGCGCCAGCAGCCAAGATCACAGGGGGTCCTACGAGCAGTACTTC. The rearrangement links TRBV4-3 to TRBJ2-7, with TRBD1 identical over 8 bases. J was trimmed by 1 base and V by 0 bases; bases with no gene match: 2. This CDR3 is 15 amino acids long. The germline V gene encodes CDR1 LGHNA and CDR2 YSLEER.

In DNA, the CDR3 is TGCGCCAGCAGTGAGAGGTGGGCTGGACTAGCGGGAAGCGACAATGAGCAGTTCTTC. It translates to CASSERWAGLAGSDNEQFF. This rearrangement joins TRBV10-1 to TRBJ2-1, with 12 bases identical to TRBD2. Germline CDR1 is WNHNN and CDR2 is SYGVQD (reference sequence). V shed 2 bases and J 5 bases; nucleotides not matched to a gene: 13. The CDR3 spans 19 residues.

The J gene is TRBJ1-6, the V gene TRBV27; D gene ambiguous. Trimming cost V 3 bases and J 0 bases, with 9 bases left between them. Germline values: CDR1 MNHEY, CDR2 SMNVEV (reference sequence). This CDR3 is 16 amino acids long. CDR3 sequence (DNA): TGTGCCAGCAGTTTCGGACGATACTCCTATAATTCACCCCTCCACTTT. Protein: CASSFGRYSYNSPLHF.

V gene TRBV7-2 combines with J gene TRBJ1-1, with D possibly being TRBD1 (6 bases). Germline assignment: CDR1 SGHTA and CDR2 FQGNSA. V was trimmed by 5 bases and J by 7 bases, leaving 11 bases between them. The CDR3 length is 12 residues. The CDR3 nucleotides are TGTGCCAGCAGCCACAGGGAGGGTGAAGCTTTCTTT. It codes for CASSHREGEAFF.

The chain employs TRBV28 and TRBJ2-7, with 10 bases aligning to TRBD2. Unmatched junction bases numbered 20, after V lost 4 bases and J lost 2 bases. This CDR3 is 20 amino acids long. Germline V gene sequence: CDR1 MDHEN, CDR2 SYDVKM. As DNA, the CDR3 is TGTGCCAGCAGTTCGCTAGCGGGAGACCTCTACGCATCTCCGGCCTACGAGCAGTACTTC. It translates to CASSSLAGDLYASPAYEQYF.

This sequence joins TRBV7-2 and TRBJ1-4; no clear D. With 1 base removed from V and 7 bases from J, the gap between germline ends came to 4 bases. Germline V gene data show CDR1 as SGHTA and CDR2 as FQGNSA. The CDR3 sequence is 12 residues long. Here the CDR3 reads CASSLGVEKLFF. The CDR3 nucleotides read TGTGCCAGCAGCTTAGGGGTTGAAAAACTGTTTTTT.